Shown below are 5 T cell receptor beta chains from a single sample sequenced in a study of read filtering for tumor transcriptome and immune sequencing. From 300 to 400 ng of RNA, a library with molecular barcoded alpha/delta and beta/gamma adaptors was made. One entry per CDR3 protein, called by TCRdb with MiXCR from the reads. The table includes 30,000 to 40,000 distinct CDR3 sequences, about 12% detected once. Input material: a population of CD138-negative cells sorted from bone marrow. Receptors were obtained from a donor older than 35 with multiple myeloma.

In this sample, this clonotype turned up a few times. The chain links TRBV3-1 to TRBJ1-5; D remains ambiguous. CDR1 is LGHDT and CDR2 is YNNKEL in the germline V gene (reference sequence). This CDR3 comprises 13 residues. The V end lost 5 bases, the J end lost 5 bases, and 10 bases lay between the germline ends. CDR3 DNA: TGTGCCAGCAGCGTTGGACCCGATCAGCCCCAGCATTTT. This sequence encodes CASSVGPDQPQHF. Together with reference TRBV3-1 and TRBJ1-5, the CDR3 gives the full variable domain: DTAVSQTPKYLVTQMGNDKSIKCEQNLGHDTMYWYKQDSKKFLKIMFSYNNKELIINETVPNRFSPKSPDKAHLNLHINSLELGDSAVYFCASSVGPDQPQHFGDGTRLSIL.

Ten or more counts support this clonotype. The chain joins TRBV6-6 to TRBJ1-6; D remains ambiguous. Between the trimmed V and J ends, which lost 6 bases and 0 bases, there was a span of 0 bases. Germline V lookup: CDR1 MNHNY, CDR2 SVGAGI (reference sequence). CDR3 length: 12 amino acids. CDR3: CASSSYNSPLHF. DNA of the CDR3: TGTGCCAGCAGCTCCTATAATTCACCCCTCCACTTT.

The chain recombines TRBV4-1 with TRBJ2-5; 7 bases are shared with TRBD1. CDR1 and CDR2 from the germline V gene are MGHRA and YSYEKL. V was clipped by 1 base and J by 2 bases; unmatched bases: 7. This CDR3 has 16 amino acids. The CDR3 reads CASSQAPGQVQETQYF. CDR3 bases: TGCGCCAGCAGCCAAGCCCCCGGACAGGTTCAAGAGACCCAGTACTTC.

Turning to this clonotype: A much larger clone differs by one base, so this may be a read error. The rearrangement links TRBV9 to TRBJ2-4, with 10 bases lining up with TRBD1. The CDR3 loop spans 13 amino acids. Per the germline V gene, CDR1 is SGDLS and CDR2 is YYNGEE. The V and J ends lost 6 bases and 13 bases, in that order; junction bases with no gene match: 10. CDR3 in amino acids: CASNQMDRGVQYF. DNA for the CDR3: TGTGCCAGCAACCAAATGGACAGGGGGGTCCAGTACTTC.

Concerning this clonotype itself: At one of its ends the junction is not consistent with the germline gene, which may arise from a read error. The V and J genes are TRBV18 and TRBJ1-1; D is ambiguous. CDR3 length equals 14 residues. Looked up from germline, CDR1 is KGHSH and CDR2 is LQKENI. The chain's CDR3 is CASSPWRVSTEAFF. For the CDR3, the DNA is TGTGCCAGCTCACCATGGCGGGTTAGCACTGAAGCTTTCTTC.